Sequencing of this T cell receptor (beta chain) was carried out in a study of cytomegalovirus exposure and HLA in healthy donors (TCRdb year 2017). Broadly, across the study: An earlier analysis of more than 550 of the donors reported approximately 300 Gb of sequence data and 95 million to 120 million unique TCR beta sequences obtained from 150 million to 200 million T cells. An early release that covered several hundred HLA-typed donors contained approximately 300 gigabases of sequencing data and about 84 million unique TCR sequences. Among the approximately 420 genotyped donors, approximately 81% belonged to the genetic ancestry cluster associated with self-reported Caucasian donors. The study was designed to test whether signatures of past pathogen exposure could be identified by cataloging public T cell receptors. The study used immunosequencing to profile the T cell repertoires of 666 subjects and linked those repertoires to cytomegalovirus serostatus. Along with the approximately 650-subject first cohort, a separate validation cohort of 120 different subjects was used. To predict cytomegalovirus infection status, the study brought together high-throughput TCR immunosequencing, statistical association of individual TCRs with disease status, and machine learning. To study patterns of TCR occurrence, a later analysis re-analyzed previously published TCR beta repertoires from under 750 donors and added high-resolution HLA genotyping. The later analysis used no new phenotypic data to find candidate immune exposures, relying instead on TCR beta sequences and their occurrence across donors. To decide whether each TCR beta V gene segment behaved as functional or pseudogenic, an earlier analysis of some 600 of the donors relied on high-throughput TCR beta sequencing. Alongside the repertoire data, information on donor age, sex, ethnicity and CMV serostatus was compiled. Genome-wide SNP genotypes for about 60% of the roughly 700 donors were used in a later genetic analysis, which treated that subset as a discovery cohort. Every discovery cohort repertoire had been produced on one sequencing platform. HLA typing included class I and class II loci at four-digit resolution. Typing coverage differed by locus: A, B, C, DRB1 and DQB1 were typed in roughly 620-630 donors, DQA1 in approximately 520, DPA1 in around 600, and DPB1 in around 490. A few DR-DQ haplotypes were handled as single units for association and clustering because linkage in the cohort was strong. Across 398 genotyped donors of the cohort, an average of about 240,000 unique TCR beta nucleotide sequences per donor were sequenced, and roughly 17% of those sequences were non-productive.

The cohort was made up of roughly 670 healthy bone marrow donors. Cohort members were all nominally healthy when sampled, although unrecorded immune exposures were likely present. The donor was CMV seropositive and belonged to the group of some 290 seropositive cohort members. Each donor provided a peripheral blood sample, and peripheral blood mononuclear cells were used for TCR beta sequencing. The Qiagen DNeasy Blood Extraction Kit was used to extract genomic DNA from the blood cell samples. As concerns this clone: Which antigen it targets is not known. No base quality information exists; no much larger clone differs at one position.

Receptors were amplified or captured by the immunoSEQ multiplex PCR assay. A mixture of 60 forward primers for TCR Vbeta segments and 13 reverse primers for TCR Jbeta segments was used in the multiplex PCR. The CDR3 region of rearranged TCR beta genes was amplified from genomic DNA by a multiplex PCR assay. The Illumina HiSeq System was used to sequence the amplified TCR beta libraries as 87-base-pair reads. In the paper's pipeline: In a later analysis, some 80 million unique TCR beta chains were counted across the 666 repertoires, and about 9.9 million of these chains were shared by at least two donors. Raw reads were error-corrected and collapsed into unique sequences by a nearest-neighbor algorithm in which closely related sequences were merged to remove PCR and sequencing errors. V, D and J gene segments were assigned by aligning CDR3 sequences to IMGT reference sequences. For a sequence to be retained, a match of at least six nucleotides to both a V gene segment and a J gene segment was required. Rearrangements were called productive when the CDR3 lacked stop codons and stayed in frame with V and J; all others were non-productive. CDR3 was defined according to IMGT convention as the region running from the second conserved V-encoded cysteine to the conserved J-encoded phenylalanine. In an earlier analysis of just under 600 of the donors, sequences lacking an unambiguous match to a single V gene segment were excluded. In an earlier analysis of approximately 550 of the donors, V segments were called functional above 56.7% productive rearrangements and were called segregating when the between-donor standard deviation exceeded 5%. A statistical classification framework was developed to diagnose cytomegalovirus status using the catalog of TCR beta chain sequences. In a later analysis, TCR nucleotide sequences were compared against IMGT/GENE-DB human TR gene sequences so that V and J genes could be assigned. Using the TCRdist pipeline, a later analysis assigned CDR3 sequences along with most-parsimonious VDJ recombination scenarios. In a later analysis, each TCR beta chain was defined by its CDR3 amino acid sequence together with its V-gene family, and reads without a unique V-gene family were excluded. As a way to deal with suspected cross-contamination and a sequencing artifact, a later analysis dropped nearly 600 nucleotide sequences that were highly shared and had low generation probability. In a later analysis, a clonal expansion index for each public chain was calculated from normalized within-repertoire ranks of inferred template counts. In a later analysis, generation probabilities were computed using a VDJ recombination model fitted to out-of-frame rearrangements, and the results were checked against IGoR. Hypergeometric tests were used in a later analysis to score TCR-TCR, TCR-HLA and TCR-CMV co-occurrence, with a repertoire-size bias correction applied to the TCR pairs. To estimate false discovery rates, a later analysis permuted the HLA or CMV assignments 20 times. In a later analysis, co-occurring TCRs were grouped with DBSCAN, and TCRdist sequence similarity was added when clustering was performed within HLA-allele-positive subsets. Repertoires with fewer than 30,000 or more than 120,000 public chains were left out of co-occurrence clustering, as were a handful of repertoires with anomalous nucleotide sharing. The clones in this table, taken by TCRdb from immuneACCESS, are in-frame only. Not every clone is retained; where verified, under half of the shortfall comes from an unresolved V gene, and the cause of the rest is unknown. V, J and clone size reflect that table, while D and trimming were determined from the DNA. Here the sample has 70,000 to 90,000 clones; more than 75% occur a single time. 12% of the sample lies in the top ten.

Results the study describes overall, beyond this receptor: A later analysis reported that several top co-occurrence clusters appeared linked to parvovirus B19, influenza, CMV and Epstein-Barr virus. Across donors, most TCR sequences were observed very rarely, whereas some public TCRs were present in many individuals. Correlated functional status among segregating V segments might reflect linkage disequilibrium, but an unknown experimental factor could not be ruled out. A further reported finding was that TCR beta sequences accurately predicted the HLA-A and HLA-B alleles for most subjects in the first cohort. The earlier analysis of a few hundred of the donors excluded 15 to 20 rarely observed V segments, including chromosome 9 orphons, because counts were too low. The sequencing pipeline was judged likely to have produced a cluster of highly shared sequence variants as a technical artifact. The authors suggested that the approach could potentially be generalized to other disease states and immunological phenotypes. Immune exposure information for the cohort was limited to CMV serostatus. In this cohort, only TCR beta chains were sequenced, and detectable features were limited by the absence of alpha or paired-chain data. In a later genetic analysis, a missense DCLRE1C variant was associated with V-gene and J-gene trimming of TCR beta chains, and the association was replicated in an independent cohort. Cytomegalovirus status was reported to be diagnosed by the classifier with high specificity and sensitivity in both the original and validation cohorts. In an earlier analysis of roughly 500 of the donors, most TCR beta V segments appeared in productive rearrangements about 87% or about 30% of the time, broadly matching IMGT annotations. Because HLA typing was unavailable for some donors at each locus, only the typed subset was used in association tests. Presence/absence analyses assumed roughly uniform sequencing depth across donors, an assumption that may not hold. A later analysis associated about 18,000 TCR beta sequences with specific HLA alleles at a false discovery rate of 0.05. Most CMV-associated TCR beta chains appeared to be HLA-restricted in a later analysis, and the HLA associations seemed to be driven largely by CMV exposure. A later genetic analysis reported fewer N-insertions in productive TCRs among donors in an Asian-associated ancestry cluster than the roughly 620-donor mean. In the study, approximately 160 TCR beta chains were listed as associated with cytomegalovirus. Assigning TCR associations to individual alleles was difficult when HLA alleles, especially DR and DQ, strongly co-occurred. In a later analysis, HLA-associated TCR beta chains were found to be more clonally expanded and to have lower generation probabilities than equally common non-associated chains. In a later analysis, TCR association rates were found to vary across HLA loci, with the most associated TCRs seen for DRB1 alleles and the fewest for HLA-C alleles. In vitro tests confirmed that three of the cytomegalovirus-associated TCR beta chains recognize cytomegalovirus antigens.

Sequencing was done on a sample of PBMCs. This TCR was sampled from a male donor in good health and CMV-seropositive.

The CDR3 region has the sequence CASSISDQGSPLHF. The DNA reads TGTGCCAGCAGTATCTCAGATCAGGGTTCACCCCTCCACTTT. The V gene is TRBV27 and the J gene is TRBJ1-6, with TRBD1 tentatively as D gene (5 bases match). V gives up 5 bases and J gives up 9 bases, and the segment between their germline ends measures 14 bases. Counted from cysteine to phenylalanine, this CDR3 has 14 amino acids. Only the CDR3 DNA is retained, 42 bases long and in frame from the first base. CDR1 and CDR2 were assigned from the germline V gene (reference sequence) as MNHEY and SMNVEV.